These 18 T cell receptor beta chains share one sample of origin, sequenced in a study of T cell repertoires in cytomegalovirus infection. Their cognate antigens are unknown. TCRdb reanalysed the reads using MiXCR and keeps one entry per CDR3 protein. The data contain 640,000 or so distinct CDR3 sequences, about 33% of them singletons. Material: cultured PBMCs, obtained from culture after CMV antigen stimulation. These receptors came from a human donor in good health (CMV status not recorded). Some clones in this sample may be carry-over from other donors' samples.

A few counts support this clonotype. The chain couples TRBV20-1 to TRBJ1-1; TRBD1 might be the D (5 bases). V was shortened by 5 bases and J by 4 bases, with 14 bases between the two germline ends. CDR3 length equals 13 residues. The germline CDR1 and CDR2 sequences are DFQATT and SNEGSKA (reference sequence). The CDR3 is CSADSDRGTEAFF. CDR3 DNA: TGCAGTGCTGACTCAGACAGAGGCACTGAAGCTTTCTTT.

The rearrangement joins TRBV20-1 to TRBJ1-4; D not certain. CDR1 is DFQATT and CDR2 is SNEGSKA in the germline V gene (reference sequence). The CDR3 totals 16 residues. V was cut by 0 bases and J by 0 bases, with 11 bases left in between. The CDR3 DNA reads as TGCAGTGCTAGAGATTCGGGTCGTGCAACTAATGAAAAACTGTTTTTT. Its protein is CSARDSGRATNEKLFF.

There are a few counts of this clonotype. The V and J genes are TRBV6-1 and TRBJ2-5, with D possibly being TRBD1 or TRBD2 (7 bases each). The V end lost 5 bases, the J end lost 5 bases, and 24 bases lay between the germline ends. Per germline, CDR1 MNHNS and CDR2 SASEGT. The CDR3 covers 17 residues. The CDR3 DNA reads TGTGCCAGCAGTACGGTTACCTATTACAGGGGAGGGGAGACCCAGTACTTC. Protein sequence: CASSTVTYYRGGETQYF.

J is TRBJ2-3 and V is TRBV12-3 or TRBV12-4, with 7 bases aligning to TRBD2. This CDR3 comprises 13 residues. Trimming removed 7 bases from V and 6 bases from J; junction bases left unmatched: 7. The CDR3 DNA sequence: TGTGCCAGCATTCCGAACGGGGGGGATACGCAGTATTTT. Translating gives CASIPNGGDTQYF.

The table lists this clonotype with many counts. This rearrangement joins TRBV19 to TRBJ1-5; D is undetermined. The ends were cut back, 4 bases at V and 1 base at J, with 5 bases in the middle. Germline V lookup: CDR1 LNHDA, CDR2 SQIVND (reference sequence). The length of the CDR3 is 13 residues. The CDR3 region has the DNA TGTGCCAGTAGTAACCCGAGCAATCAGCCCCAGCATTTT. It is translated as CASSNPSNQPQHF.

V and J are TRBV5-6 and TRBJ2-7, with D perhaps TRBD1 (6 bases). This CDR3 spans 14 amino acids. Trimming left V 1 base short and J 1 base short, with 9 bases between. Germline CDR1 is SGHDT and CDR2 is YYEEEE. The CDR3 sequence is CASSLPGESYEQYF. CDR3 nucleotides: TGTGCCAGCAGCTTGCCAGGGGAATCCTACGAGCAGTACTTC.

This clonotype was seen a handful of times. The chain carries TRBV7-2 and TRBJ2-3, with TRBD2 as a possible D gene (6 bases). With 1 base removed from V and 9 bases from J, the gap between germline ends came to 23 bases. CDR1 SGHTA and CDR2 FQGNSA come from the germline V gene. This CDR3 spans 17 amino acids. CDR3 nucleotides: TGTGCCAGCAGCTTAGTTTCAGGGCGGCTAGCGATTGGGACGCAGTATTTT. This encodes CASSLVSGRLAIGTQYF.

This chain uses TRBV29-1 with TRBJ2-5; 11 bases are a match to TRBD2. There are 13 residues in the CDR3. The V gene's germline CDR1 is SQVTM and CDR2 ANQGSEA. The J segment lost 4 bases and the V segment lost 7 bases, leaving 5 bases of the junction unmatched. The CDR3 DNA reads as TGCAGCGGAACTAGCGGGAGAGGAGAGACCCAGTACTTC. Protein: CSGTSGRGETQYF. The full variable domain, with the rest looked up from reference TRBV29-1 and TRBJ2-5, is SAVISQKPSRDICQRGTSLTIQCQVDSQVTMMFWYRQQPGQSLTLIATANQGSEATYESGFVIDKFPISRPNLTFSTLTVSNMSPEDSSIYLCSGTSGRGETQYFGPGTRLLVL.

The chain recombines TRBV19 with TRBJ2-1; TRBD2 matches at 9 bases. The CDR3 runs 14 residues. CDR1 and CDR2 from the germline V gene are LNHDA and SQIVND (reference sequence). Trimming at V came to 7 bases and at J to 9 bases, leaving 10 bases not matched to a gene. For the CDR3, the DNA is TGTGCCAGTACGGGCGGGAGGGCCCTCGGTGAGCAGTTCTTC. Protein product: CASTGGRALGEQFF.

This clonotype was seen ten or more times. This chain joins TRBV6-1 and TRBJ1-2; a possible D gene is TRBD1 (6 bases). Trimming cost V 7 bases and J 4 bases, with 16 bases left between them. In germline, CDR1 is MNHNS, CDR2 SASEGT. The CDR3 runs to 14 residues. The CDR3 nucleotides are TGTGCCAGCATAGACAGGCTCCCACCCTATGGCTACACCTTC. Residues: CASIDRLPPYGYTF.

The sample holds a few counts of this clonotype. The V gene is TRBV5-1, the J gene TRBJ1-1; D might be TRBD1 (5 bases). CDR1 and CDR2 from the germline V gene are SGHRS and YFSETQ. The length of the CDR3 is 14 residues. V shed 1 base and J shed 10 bases, with 17 bases lying between them. The CDR3 loop reads CASSLSQGGTGAFF. CDR3 nucleotides: TGCGCCAGCAGCTTGTCCCAGGGCGGAACCGGAGCTTTCTTT.

There are many counts of this clonotype. The rearrangement links TRBV7-2 to TRBJ1-3; D gene ambiguous. This CDR3 is 16 amino acids long. Germline loops: CDR1 SGHTA, CDR2 FQGNSA. V was trimmed by 3 bases and J by 4 bases, leaving 16 bases between them. The CDR3 here is CASSFVPNPPGNTIYF. In DNA, the CDR3 is TGTGCCAGCAGCTTCGTCCCCAACCCTCCCGGAAACACCATATATTTT.

In this sample, this clonotype turned up a few times. The rearrangement links TRBV3-1 to TRBJ2-2, with unresolved D. Trimming cost V 2 bases and J 6 bases, with 7 bases left between them. The CDR3 loop spans 13 amino acids. Germline V gene lookup returns CDR1 LGHDT and CDR2 YNNKEL (reference sequence). The CDR3, as DNA: TGTGCCAGCAGCCAATTAGTCGCCGGGGAGCTGTTTTTT. This encodes CASSQLVAGELFF. The full variable domain, in which reference TRBV3-1 and TRBJ2-2 provide the parts outside the CDR3, is DTAVSQTPKYLVTQMGNDKSIKCEQNLGHDTMYWYKQDSKKFLKIMFSYNNKELIINETVPNRFSPKSPDKAHLNLHINSLELGDSAVYFCASSQLVAGELFFGEGSRLTVL.

This clonotype appeared a few times. The J gene is TRBJ1-5, the V gene TRBV19, with D unclear. Trimming cost V 5 bases and J 6 bases, with 11 bases left between them. Germline CDR1 and CDR2: LNHDA and SQIVND (reference sequence). This CDR3 has 13 residues. The CDR3 protein is CASSRGLGQPQHF. CDR3 DNA sequence: TGTGCCAGTAGTCGCGGACTTGGTCAGCCCCAGCATTTT.

The chain joins TRBV12-3 or TRBV12-4 to TRBJ2-1; D unclear. The germline V and J ends were trimmed by 5 bases and 4 bases, with 18 bases remaining between them. The CDR3 totals 16 residues. The CDR3 bases are TGTGCCAGCAGTCTGGACCCGTTGGTCCTTTACAATGAGCAGTTCTTC. It yields the protein CASSLDPLVLYNEQFF.

This rearrangement joins TRBV2 to TRBJ1-1; no clear D gene. CDR3 length equals 13 residues. The V gene's germline CDR1 is SNHLY and CDR2 FYNNEI. The ends were cut back, 6 bases at V and 2 bases at J, with 10 bases in the middle. The CDR3 coding sequence is TGTGCCAGCAGGCCGACAAAAAACACTGAAGCTTTCTTT. Its protein product is CASRPTKNTEAFF.

The CDR3 reads CAWSPQETQYF. The CDR3 nucleotides are TGTGCCTGGAGTCCCCAAGAGACCCAGTACTTC. The chain employs TRBV30 and TRBJ2-5; D remains unclear. V was pared by 2 bases and J by 1 base, with 2 bases between. CDR3 length: 11 residues. Germline-derived CDR1 and CDR2 are GTSNPN and SVGIG (reference sequence).

The chain uses TRBV7-2 and TRBJ1-5; tentatively, D is TRBD1 (6 bases). Trimming shortened V by 1 base and J by 6 bases, and 10 bases separated the two germline ends. Germline V gene data show CDR1 as SGHTA and CDR2 as FQGNSA. The CDR3 spans 14 residues. The CDR3 coding sequence is TGTGCCAGCAGCTTAGATGCAGGGGTTCAGCCCCAGCATTTT. It codes for CASSLDAGVQPQHF.